The clone carrying this TCR beta chain has only one observation. Only in-frame clones appear in the TCRdb table, and some are missing; sequencing was by immunoSEQ multiplex PCR. The data hold around 310,000 clones, with 90% observed a single time. This CDR3 is built from 14 residues. Germline CDR1 is MNHEY and CDR2 is SMNVEV (reference sequence). After removal of 5 bases from V and 2 bases from J, the junction contained 5 bases not matched to a gene. The sample comes from a study of blood T cell repertoires in COVID-19. The specimen sequenced was peripheral blood. J is TRBJ1-2 and V is TRBV27, with TRBD1 identical over 7 bases. The receptor's source is a woman aged 40 to 55 with COVID-19, enrolled during active disease. The CDR3 coding sequence is TGTGCCAGCAGTGAAGACAGGGCCAACTATGGCTACACCTTC. This sequence encodes CASSEDRANYGYTF.